This passage covers 32 T cell receptor beta chains from one sample sequenced in a study of T cells in Graves' hyperthyroidism and ophthalmopathy. RNA transcripts served as the template for amplifying TCR beta CDR3 regions. The study used the HTBI primer set for a first-round RT-PCR of the TCR CDR3. TCRdb re-called the multiplex PCR reads with MiXCR, one entry per CDR3 protein. The sample records over 650,000 distinct CDR3 sequences, over 40% being singletons. Sequenced: peripheral blood or thyroid tissue (not recorded which). The receptors come from an adult man with Graves' disease, either hyperthyroidism or ophthalmopathy (not recorded which).

Comments on this clonotype: The junction differs from germline at one of its ends, possibly a read error. The chain is built from TRBV20-1 and TRBJ1-5; 10 bases fit TRBD1. From germline, CDR1 is DFQATT and CDR2 SNEGSKA (reference sequence). The CDR3 sequence is 15 residues long. Here the CDR3 reads CSARVGTGDNRPQHF. CDR3 bases: TGCAGTGCTAGAGTGGGGACAGGGGATAATCGGCCCCAGCATTTT.

This clonotype was picked up a small number of times. V usage is TRBV6-6 and J usage is TRBJ2-5; 10 nucleotides align to TRBD2. J lost 5 bases, V lost 2 bases, and 11 bases had no gene match. The CDR3 consists of 17 residues. CDR1 is MNHNY, CDR2 SVGAGI, per germline (reference sequence). CDR3 nucleotide sequence: TGTGCCAGCAGTTACGGGCTAGCGGGGGCCCGCGGGGAGACCCAGTACTTC. This gives the protein CASSYGLAGARGETQYF.

Concerning this clonotype itself: The junction departs from the called germline gene at one end, perhaps through a read error. The rearrangement links TRBV25-1 to TRBJ1-3; D is possibly TRBD1 (5 bases). The CDR3 is made up of 18 amino acids. From germline, CDR1 is MGHDK and CDR2 SYGVNS. The CDR3 region is CASRERGPQGFSGNTIYF. The DNA for the CDR3 is TGTGCCAGCCGTGAGCGGGGTCCTCAGGGCTTCTCTGGAAACACCATATATTTT.

This clonotype was detected ten times or more. This chain uses TRBV6-5 with TRBJ1-5, with D uncertain. The CDR3 loop spans 15 amino acids. Germline V lookup: CDR1 MNHEY, CDR2 SVGAGI. The V end was cut by 5 bases, the J end by 1 base, with 12 bases between. The chain's CDR3 is CASSVAPASNQPQHF. In DNA form, the CDR3 reads TGTGCCAGCAGTGTAGCCCCTGCGAGCAATCAGCCCCAGCATTTT.

This clonotype was counted many times. The genes are TRBV15 and TRBJ2-7, with D unclear. Looked up from germline, CDR1 is LNHNV and CDR2 is YYDKDF (reference sequence). The CDR3 runs 15 residues. Trimming pared 1 base from V and 1 base from J, leaving 11 bases between. In DNA, the CDR3 is TGTGCCACCAGCAGAGTCTTAGGTTCTTCCTACGAGCAGTACTTC. It specifies CATSRVLGSSYEQYF. The full variable domain, rest sourced from reference TRBV15 and TRBJ2-7, is DAMVIQNPRYQVTQFGKPVTLSCSQTLNHNVMYWYQQKSSQAPKLLFHYYDKDFNNEADTPDNFQSRRPNTSFCFLDIRSPGLGDTAMYLCATSRVLGSSYEQYFGPGTRLTVT.

Note on this clonotype: One junction end disagrees with the germline gene, perhaps due to a read error. This rearrangement joins TRBV7-8 to TRBJ1-1; tentative D call: TRBD1 (5 bases). The CDR3 extends over 19 amino acids. Per the germline V gene, CDR1 is SGHVS and CDR2 is FQNEAQ. CDR3 amino acids: CASSLGGESIRALNTEAFF. CDR3 bases: TGCGCCAGCAGCTTGGGAGGCGAGTCAATCAGGGCCCTGAACACTGAAGCTTTCTTT.

The chain recombines TRBV7-9 with TRBJ1-5; D is possibly TRBD1 (6 bases). Germline CDR1 and CDR2: SEHNR and FQNEAQ (reference sequence). The V gene lost 2 bases and the J gene lost 14 bases, with 19 bases spanning the gap. The CDR3 spans 14 residues. CDR3 region: CASSLSGGARNEHF. The DNA of the CDR3 is TGTGCCAGCAGCTTATCCGGGGGGGCCAGGAATGAGCATTTT.

CDR3 loop: CASSASGLMNTEAFF. The CDR3 DNA follows: TGTGCCAGCAGTGCTTCAGGGCTCATGAACACTGAAGCTTTCTTT. The V gene is TRBV6-5, the J gene TRBJ1-1; maybe TRBD1 (5 bases). Trimming removed 5 bases from V and 0 bases from J, with 13 bases in between. Per germline, CDR1 MNHEY and CDR2 SVGAGI. The CDR3 sequence is 15 residues long.

This clonotype was observed a few times. The genes are TRBV6-1 and TRBJ1-4; 7 nucleotides match TRBD1. CDR1 and CDR2 (germline): MNHNS, SASEGT. J gave up 4 bases and V 5 bases, and 7 bases lay outside the gene matches. CDR3 length: 15 amino acids. This CDR3 is CASSPGTANNEKLFF. For the CDR3, the DNA is TGTGCCAGCAGTCCCGGGACAGCTAATAATGAAAAACTGTTTTTT.

The V call is TRBV29-1, the J call TRBJ2-5, with D maybe TRBD2 (7 bases). The CDR3 has 13 amino acids. Trimming took off 3 bases at V and 5 bases at J, with 13 bases between the two ends. Germline CDR1 reads SQVTM; CDR2 reads ANQGSEA. This CDR3 is CSVDEAGAETQYF. Here the CDR3 DNA reads TGCAGCGTTGATGAGGCGGGGGCGGAGACCCAGTACTTC.

This clonotype was found once. The chain links TRBV7-2 to TRBJ2-7; either TRBD1 or TRBD2 may fit D (5 bases each). The CDR3 spans 14 residues. The V and J ends lost 6 bases and 3 bases respectively, with 15 bases between them. Germline lookup yields CDR1 SGHTA and CDR2 FQGNSA. The CDR3 loop is CASSGPGAGYEQYF. The CDR3 DNA follows: TGTGCCAGCAGTGGGCCCGGGGCAGGCTACGAGCAGTACTTC.

To note about this clonotype: With a much larger clone just one base away, this may be a read error. The chain has TRBV7-9 and TRBJ2-5, with D possibly being TRBD1 or TRBD2 (7 bases each). Trimming removed 4 bases from V and 5 bases from J, with 17 bases in between. CDR1 is SEHNR and CDR2 is FQNEAQ in the germline V gene (reference sequence). The CDR3 extends over 15 amino acids. The CDR3 region is CASSSGGGGHETQYF. CDR3 in DNA: TGTGCCAGCAGCTCGGGGGGAGGGGGCCATGAGACCCAGTACTTC. Together with reference TRBV7-9 and TRBJ2-5, the CDR3 gives the full variable domain: DTGVSQNPRHKITKRGQNVTFRCDPISEHNRLYWYRQTLGQGPEFLTYFQNEAQLEKSRLLSDRFSAERPKGSFSTLEIQRTEQGDSAMYLCASSSGGGGHETQYFGPGTRLLVL.

This clonotype was recorded once. J is TRBJ1-1 and V is TRBV24-1; D gene uncertain. The germline V gene has CDR1 KGHDR and CDR2 SFDVKD. Trimming pared 5 bases from V and 5 bases from J, leaving 11 bases between. The CDR3 has 13 amino acids. CDR3 sequence: CATSGHRGTEAFF. CDR3 sequence (DNA): TGTGCCACCAGTGGACACAGAGGGACTGAAGCTTTCTTT.

The genes are TRBV12-3 or TRBV12-4 and TRBJ2-5; 9 bases align to TRBD1. Gene TRBJ2-7 matches the end of the DNA better, so the J call may be wrong. The CDR3 length is 18 residues. This CDR3 reads CASSLFAATGTGRGEQYF. In DNA form, the CDR3 reads TGTGCCAGCAGTTTATTCGCCGCAACCGGGACAGGGAGAGGCGAGCAGTACTTC.

Note on this clonotype: At one end the junction does not follow the germline gene, possibly because of a read error. The gene calls are TRBV7-2 and TRBJ1-3; the D gene is possibly TRBD1 (5 bases). CDR3 length: 15 residues. Germline CDR1 SGHTA, CDR2 FQGNSA. This CDR3 is CASSQEWGTGNTIYF. CDR3 coding DNA: TGCGCCAGCAGCCAAGAATGGGGGACTGGAAACACCATATATTTT.

This clonotype was recorded at least ten times. The rearrangement uses TRBV25-1 and TRBJ2-7; TRBD1 matches at 12 bases. The CDR3 is made up of 15 amino acids. The V segment lost 1 base and the J segment 6 bases; nucleotides outside the gene matches: 4. Germline V gives CDR1 MGHDK, CDR2 SYGVNS. CDR3 amino acids: CASSELGTGGVEQYF. DNA of the CDR3: TGTGCCAGCAGTGAATTAGGGACAGGGGGCGTCGAGCAGTACTTC.

The chain is built from TRBV7-9 and TRBJ1-6; 7 bases are shared with TRBD1. Germline V CDR1 and CDR2: SEHNR, FQNEAQ (reference sequence). The CDR3 extends over 11 amino acids. After removal of 6 bases from V and 13 bases from J, the junction contained 3 bases not matched to a gene. The CDR3 is CASSQQGPLHF. The CDR3 DNA is TGTGCCAGCAGTCAACAGGGGCCCCTCCACTTT.

This clonotype occurred many times. The chain employs TRBV29-1 and TRBJ1-3; D remains ambiguous. This CDR3 has 13 residues. Per germline, CDR1 SQVTM and CDR2 ANQGSEA. Trimming took off 4 bases at V and 4 bases at J, with 11 bases between the two ends. Here the CDR3 DNA reads TGCAGCGTTGCTCTCCAATCGGGAAACACCATATATTTT. It encodes CSVALQSGNTIYF. The whole variable domain, remainder taken from reference TRBV29-1 and TRBJ1-3, is SAVISQKPSRDICQRGTSLTIQCQVDSQVTMMFWYRQQPGQSLTLIATANQGSEATYESGFVIDKFPISRPNLTFSTLTVSNMSPEDSSIYLCSVALQSGNTIYFGEGSWLTVV.

This clonotype was counted at least ten times. The chain uses TRBV7-2 and TRBJ2-5; 15 positions agree with TRBD2. The CDR3 consists of 15 residues. Trimming took 5 bases from V and 7 from J; bases not matched to a gene: 5. Germline V CDR1 and CDR2: SGHTA, FQGNSA. The CDR3: CASSPGTSGGWTQYF. DNA for the CDR3: TGTGCCAGCAGCCCTGGGACTAGCGGGGGGTGGACCCAGTACTTC.

In its sample, this clonotype was seen a few times. One base away lies a much larger clone, so this may be a sequencing read error. In DNA, the CDR3 is TGTGCCAGCAGTCCCGGGTTGGGTGGCGGAGAGACCCAGTACTTC. Its translation: CASSPGLGGGETQYF. V and J are TRBV7-9 and TRBJ2-5; D remains unclear. The CDR3 is made up of 15 amino acids. The ends were cut back, 6 bases at V and 4 bases at J, with 18 bases in the middle. Germline V gives CDR1 SEHNR, CDR2 FQNEAQ (reference sequence).

This chain uses TRBV2 with TRBJ1-5; 9 bases match TRBD1. CDR1 is SNHLY, CDR2 FYNNEI, per germline. The CDR3 has 16 amino acids. The V gene end was trimmed by 8 bases and the J gene end by 7 bases; junction bases not matched to a gene: 15. The CDR3 DNA reads TGTGCCAGCTCTTCAGGACAGGGGTTCGGAAACCAGCCCCAGCATTTT. The encoded protein is CASSSGQGFGNQPQHF.

Many counts were recorded for this clonotype. The chain joins TRBV6-1 to TRBJ1-5; D possibly corresponds to TRBD1 (6 bases). Trimming removed 4 bases at V and 6 bases at J, with 13 bases between. The CDR3 is made up of 14 amino acids. The germline CDR1 and CDR2 sequences are MNHNS and SASEGT. The CDR3 sequence is CASSVQGRGQPQHF. DNA of the CDR3: TGTGCCAGCAGTGTACAGGGAAGGGGTCAGCCCCAGCATTTT.

The rearrangement links TRBV5-1 to TRBJ2-7; 10 bases agree with TRBD1. Germline V lookup: CDR1 SGHRS, CDR2 YFSETQ. Unmatched junction bases numbered 16, after V lost 4 bases and J lost 0 bases. The CDR3 has 19 residues. CDR3 DNA sequence: TGCGCCAGCAGCGGGGGACAGGGGCCGAGGCGGATCAGCTCCTACGAGCAGTACTTC. Its protein is CASSGGQGPRRISSYEQYF.

This clonotype was recorded at least ten times. CDR3 coding DNA: TGCAGCGTTGAATCGGGGTTCGGCTATGGCTACACCTTC. As protein: CSVESGFGYGYTF. This chain connects TRBV29-1 to TRBJ1-2; D is unclear. Trimming cost V 2 bases and J 4 bases, with 11 bases left between them. CDR1 is SQVTM and CDR2 is ANQGSEA in the germline V gene. This CDR3 is 13 amino acids long.

The chain carries TRBV10-3 and TRBJ1-4, with a weak D call TRBD1 (5 bases). The germline gives CDR1 ENHRY, CDR2 SYGVKD. CDR3 size: 13 residues. The V end was cut by 4 bases, the J end by 8 bases, with 11 bases between. The CDR3 here is CAISGTTAEKLFF. The CDR3 nucleotides are TGTGCCATCAGTGGTACGACAGCAGAAAAACTGTTTTTT.

The rearrangement joins TRBV2 to TRBJ2-2; 8 bases are shared with TRBD2. The CDR3 extends over 17 amino acids. Germline CDR1 SNHLY, CDR2 FYNNEI. V was pared by 6 bases and J by 1 base, with 10 bases of the junction left unmatched. The CDR3 loop reads CASRTPGLAQNTGELFF. CDR3 DNA sequence: TGTGCCAGCAGAACGCCCGGACTAGCACAGAACACCGGGGAGCTGTTTTTT.

As regards this clonotype: It may be a read error: a sequence one base away is much more abundant. The chain uses TRBV29-1 and TRBJ2-7; D is perhaps TRBD1 or TRBD2 (5 bases each). The germline gives CDR1 SQVTM, CDR2 ANQGSEA. This CDR3 has 13 amino acids. Trimming removed 3 bases from V and 9 bases from J, with 18 bases in between. This CDR3 is CSVEGQETRGQYF. CDR3 bases: TGCAGCGTTGAGGGGCAAGAGACTCGGGGGCAGTACTTC.

The V gene is TRBV7-9, the J gene TRBJ1-1; D might be TRBD1 (5 bases). Germline CDR1 and CDR2: SEHNR and FQNEAQ (reference sequence). V lost 3 bases and J lost 5, with 22 bases in between. There are 17 residues in the CDR3. The CDR3 loop is CASSLAPTDRRGTEAFF. Here the CDR3 DNA reads TGTGCCAGCAGCTTGGCCCCGACCGACAGACGGGGAACTGAAGCTTTCTTT.

The chain is built from TRBV29-1 and TRBJ1-1; D gene unclear. Trimming shortened V by 8 bases and J by 8 bases, and 18 bases separated the two germline ends. This CDR3 region has 12 residues. Germline CDR1 and CDR2: SQVTM and ANQGSEA. CDR3 coding DNA: TGCAGCTTAGATTCACGGGGAGAAGAAGCTTTCTTT. It specifies CSLDSRGEEAFF.

This clonotype came up a few times. The chain has TRBV7-9 and TRBJ2-3; 9 positions match TRBD1. The CDR3 has 15 amino acids. Germline CDR1 is SEHNR and CDR2 is FQNEAQ (reference sequence). The junction had 8 bases not matched to a gene; V was cut back by 5 bases and J by 5 bases. The CDR3, as DNA: TGTGCCAGCAGCCCCACTTCGGACAGGGGAGATACGCAGTATTTT. Translated: CASSPTSDRGDTQYF.

A few counts support this clonotype. The chain carries TRBV7-9 and TRBJ2-5; 14 bases align to TRBD2. The V gene end was trimmed by 5 bases and the J gene end by 3 bases; junction bases not matched to a gene: 11. CDR1 SEHNR and CDR2 FQNEAQ come from the germline V gene (reference sequence). CDR3 length: 18 residues. DNA for the CDR3: TGTGCCAGCAGCCCACGACTAGCGGGGGGGATGTTAGAAGAGACCCAGTACTTC. Its translation is CASSPRLAGGMLEETQYF.

The chain carries TRBV19 and TRBJ1-2; D may be TRBD1 (6 bases). V gave up 5 bases and J gave up 3 bases, with 10 bases separating them. This CDR3 region has 13 residues. Germline lookup yields CDR1 LNHDA and CDR2 SQIVND (reference sequence). The CDR3 DNA follows: TGTGCCAGTAGTGCAGGGGTTTACTATGGCTACACCTTC. As protein: CASSAGVYYGYTF.